This TCR beta chain emerged from a study of cytomegalovirus exposure and HLA in healthy donors. Points from the study as a whole: Later examination showed HLA-associated TCR beta chains had greater clonal expansion than equally common others. A previous analysis found most TCR beta V segments productive roughly 90% or roughly 30% of the time.

In germline, CDR1 is SEHNR, CDR2 FQNEAQ (reference sequence). The length of the CDR3 is 16 residues. Worth noting for this clone: Its antigen is unknown. One end of the junction is discordant with germline, which a read error may explain.

13 Jbeta primers and 60 Vbeta primers were used for the PCR. The protocol was immunoSEQ multiplex PCR, while the TCRdb copy is restricted to in-frame clones and leaves out a portion. The repertoire holds about 200,000 clones, with roughly 80% as singletons. Source material: PBMCs. The genes are TRBV7-9 and TRBJ2-7; TRBD2 aligns across 7 bases. The source is a male donor in good health and CMV-seronegative. CDR3 bases: TGTTCCAGCGCCGAATTAGGAGCGGGACGAAGCGACGAGCAGTACTTC. It is translated as CSSAELGAGRSDEQYF.